This T cell receptor (beta chain) originates from a study of graft-versus-host responses after intestinal transplantation. Turning to the study itself: Each of the recipients got a multivisceral, liver-intestinal, or isolated intestinal transplant. General observations from the study: GvH clones were identified in recipient marrow, with some first appearing in ileum or blood.

Details on this clone: Antigen unknown.

This CDR3 is 15 amino acids long. Germline V gives CDR1 MGHRA, CDR2 YSYEKL. The V end was cut by 0 bases, the J end by 0 bases, with 6 bases between. Data came from immunoSEQ multiplex PCR; TCRdb stores just in-frame clones and leaves some out. The repertoire has under 90,000 clones, 92% of them found once; the top ten carry roughly 0.64%. The starting material was PBMCs, obtained 98 days after intestinal transplantation. The source of this sequence is a human patient who received an intestinal transplant, so some T cells may come from the graft donor. The chain employs TRBV4-1 and TRBJ1-3; D not certain. The CDR3 spells CASSQDVYSGNTIYF. The CDR3 bases are TGCGCCAGCAGCCAAGACGTTTACTCTGGAAACACCATATATTTT.